The 10 T cell receptor beta chains presented below share a single source sample, sequenced in a study of blood T cell repertoires in COVID-19. Profiling relied on immunoSEQ multiplex PCR, and the TCRdb table lists in-frame clones only, not all of them. The table records tens of thousands of clones, around 87% of them present only once. The sequenced sample was peripheral blood. The receptors were gathered from a woman in her forties or fifties with active or convalescent COVID-19.

The genes are TRBV6-2 or TRBV6-3 and TRBJ1-1; no reliable D call. The length of the CDR3 is 14 residues. CDR1 MNHEY and CDR2 SVGEGT come from the germline V gene. The V and J ends lost 5 bases and 0 bases respectively, with 10 bases between them. Written as DNA, the CDR3 is TGTGCCAGCAGTCTGGGCAGGCTGAACACTGAAGCTTTCTTT. As protein: CASSLGRLNTEAFF.

This clone has a single count. The V gene is TRBV4-2, the J gene TRBJ2-4; 7 bases match TRBD1. Germline V gives CDR1 LGHNA, CDR2 YNFKEQ. The CDR3 extends over 17 amino acids. The V segment lost 3 bases and the J segment 1 base; nucleotides outside the gene matches: 9. CDR3: CASSQILDRVAKNIQYF. The DNA for the CDR3 is TGTGCCAGCAGCCAGATTTTAGACAGGGTGGCCAAAAACATTCAGTACTTC.

The rearrangement uses TRBV5-1 and TRBJ2-7, with D perhaps matching TRBD2 (5 bases). Germline CDR1 reads SGHRS; CDR2 reads YFSETQ. This CDR3 has 12 residues. Trimming pared 3 bases from V and 7 bases from J, leaving 11 bases between. DNA of the CDR3: TGCGCCAGCAGCTCAGAGGGTTGGGAGCAGTACTTC. Protein: CASSSEGWEQYF.

J is TRBJ2-3 and V is TRBV9, with D possibly TRBD2 on 5 matching bases. The germline gives CDR1 SGDLS, CDR2 YYNGEE. V was pared by 8 bases and J by 2 bases, with 15 bases between. There are 14 residues in the CDR3. The chain's CDR3 is CASLERFTTDTQYF. The CDR3 DNA reads TGTGCCAGTTTAGAGCGGTTCACCACAGATACGCAGTATTTT.

The chain carries TRBV6-6 and TRBJ2-7; 7 nucleotides line up with TRBD2. V shed 5 bases, J shed 5 bases, and the junction held 12 bases outside the gene matches. CDR1 and CDR2 from the germline V gene are MNHNY and SVGAGI (reference sequence). The CDR3 covers 15 residues. The CDR3 DNA reads as TGTGCCAGCAGTGTCGGGACTATCCTTTTAGACGAGCAGTACTTC. Residues: CASSVGTILLDEQYF.

The chain is built from TRBV5-6 and TRBJ1-2; possible D gene TRBD1, 5 bases. Between the trimmed V and J ends, which lost 2 bases and 2 bases, there was a span of 10 bases. Germline V lookup: CDR1 SGHDT, CDR2 YYEEEE. This CDR3 comprises 14 residues. DNA for the CDR3: TGTGCCAGCAGCTTTTTGGAGGGGAACTATGGCTACACCTTC. This sequence encodes CASSFLEGNYGYTF.

This chain joins TRBV6-6 and TRBJ1-2; tentatively, D is TRBD1 (5 bases). V was pared by 5 bases and J by 0 bases, with 19 bases between. Germline loops: CDR1 MNHNY, CDR2 SVGAGI (reference sequence). The length of the CDR3 is 17 residues. CDR3 amino acids: CASSPIGAASTNYGYTF. The CDR3, as DNA: TGTGCCAGCAGTCCGATTGGGGCCGCCTCTACTAACTATGGCTACACCTTC.

J is TRBJ2-3 and V is TRBV3-1 (or the pseudogene TRBV3-2), with 11 bases identical to TRBD2. Germline V gene data show CDR1 as LGHDT and CDR2 as YNNKEL (reference sequence). V trimming: 6 bases; J trimming: 1 base; junction bases outside the gene matches: 9. This CDR3 region has 17 residues. CDR3 sequence reads: CASRLSGGGPGTDTQYF. CDR3 nucleotides: TGTGCCAGCAGACTTAGCGGGGGGGGACCCGGCACAGATACGCAGTATTTT.

This rearrangement joins TRBV5-1 to TRBJ2-6; D is perhaps TRBD1 (5 bases). Germline V CDR1 and CDR2: SGHRS, YFSETQ. The length of the CDR3 is 15 residues. Trimming left V 4 bases short and J 1 base short, with 9 bases between. The CDR3 reads CASSVTGSGANVLTF. For the CDR3, the DNA is TGCGCCAGCAGCGTCACAGGTTCTGGGGCCAACGTCCTGACTTTC.

V usage is TRBV4-3 and J usage is TRBJ2-3; 14 bases line up with TRBD2. Looked up from germline, CDR1 is LGHNA and CDR2 is YSLEER. With V trimmed by 4 bases and J by 0 bases, 12 bases remained unmatched. This CDR3 contains 20 residues. The CDR3 sequence: CASSPNPGTSGGASTDTQYF. In DNA form, the CDR3 reads TGCGCCAGCAGCCCCAACCCCGGGACTAGCGGGGGAGCTAGCACAGATACGCAGTATTTT.